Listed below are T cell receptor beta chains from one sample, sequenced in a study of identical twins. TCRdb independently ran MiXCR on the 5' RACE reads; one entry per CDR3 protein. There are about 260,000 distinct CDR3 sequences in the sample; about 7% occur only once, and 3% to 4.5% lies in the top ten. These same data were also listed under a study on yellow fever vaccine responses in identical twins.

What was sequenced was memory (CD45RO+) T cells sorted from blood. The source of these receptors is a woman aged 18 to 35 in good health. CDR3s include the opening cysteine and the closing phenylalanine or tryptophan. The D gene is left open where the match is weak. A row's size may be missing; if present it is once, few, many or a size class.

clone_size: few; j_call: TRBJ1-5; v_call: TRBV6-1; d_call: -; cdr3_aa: CASSERNSLNQPQHF; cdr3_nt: TGTGCCAGCAGTGAAAGGAACAGTCTCAATCAGCCCCAGCATTTT
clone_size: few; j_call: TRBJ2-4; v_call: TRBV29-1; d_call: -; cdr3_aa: CSVEEKTAYPQYF; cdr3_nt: TGCAGCGTTGAGGAGAAAACAGCATACCCTCAGTACTTC
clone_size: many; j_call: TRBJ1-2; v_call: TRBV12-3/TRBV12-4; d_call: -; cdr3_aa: CASSSSVPTYGYTF; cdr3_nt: TGTGCCAGCAGTTCCTCCGTCCCAACCTATGGCTACACCTTC
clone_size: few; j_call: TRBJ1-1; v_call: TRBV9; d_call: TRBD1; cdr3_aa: CASSPGQYTEAFF; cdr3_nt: TGTGCCAGCAGCCCGGGACAGTACACTGAAGCTTTCTTT
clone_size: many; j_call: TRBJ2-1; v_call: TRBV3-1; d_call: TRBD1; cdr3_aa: CASSQGQGGFNEQFF; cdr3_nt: TGTGCCAGCAGCCAAGGACAGGGTGGATTCAATGAGCAGTTCTTC
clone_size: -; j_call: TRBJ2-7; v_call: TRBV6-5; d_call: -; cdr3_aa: CASSSRQTYEQYF; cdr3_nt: TGTGCCAGCAGTTCGCGGCAGACCTACGAGCAGTACTTC
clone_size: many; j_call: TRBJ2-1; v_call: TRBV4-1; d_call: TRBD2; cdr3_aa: CASSQDPSGSSYNEQFF; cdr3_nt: TGCGCCAGCAGCCAAGACCCTAGCGGGAGCTCCTACAATGAGCAGTTCTTC
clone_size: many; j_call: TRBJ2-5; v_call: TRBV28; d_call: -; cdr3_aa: CASNVGQETQYF; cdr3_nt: TGTGCCAGCAATGTAGGACAAGAGACCCAGTACTTC
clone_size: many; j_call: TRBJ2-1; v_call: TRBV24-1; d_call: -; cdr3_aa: CATSEIGGSRDNNEQFF; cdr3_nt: TGTGCCACCAGTGAAATAGGAGGGTCACGGGATAACAATGAGCAGTTCTTC
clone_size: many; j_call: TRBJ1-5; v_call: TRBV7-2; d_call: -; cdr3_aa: CASSLQAANRDQPQHF; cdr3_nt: TGTGCCAGCAGCTTACAGGCAGCGAACCGGGATCAGCCCCAGCATTTT
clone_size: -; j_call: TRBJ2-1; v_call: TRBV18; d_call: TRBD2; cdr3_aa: CASSPASGSYNEQFF; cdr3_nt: TGTGCCAGCTCACCGGCTAGCGGATCCTACAATGAGCAGTTCTTC
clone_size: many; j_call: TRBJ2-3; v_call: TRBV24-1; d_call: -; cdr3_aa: CATSEGFSTDTQYF; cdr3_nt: TGTGCCACCAGTGAGGGCTTTAGCACAGATACGCAGTATTTT
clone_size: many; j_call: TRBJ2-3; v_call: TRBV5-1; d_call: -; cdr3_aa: CASSSVSTDTQYF; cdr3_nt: TGCGCCAGCAGCTCGGTTAGCACAGATACGCAGTATTTT
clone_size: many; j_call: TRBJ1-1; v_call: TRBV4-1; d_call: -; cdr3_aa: CASSPRAVLSAHTEAFF; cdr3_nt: TGCGCCAGCAGCCCCAGGGCAGTTCTCTCTGCCCACACTGAAGCTTTCTTT
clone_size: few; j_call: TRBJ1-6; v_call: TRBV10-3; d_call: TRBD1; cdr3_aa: CAISELRDSTYNSPLHF; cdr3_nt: TGTGCCATCAGTGAATTGCGGGACAGCACTTATAATTCACCCCTCCACTTT
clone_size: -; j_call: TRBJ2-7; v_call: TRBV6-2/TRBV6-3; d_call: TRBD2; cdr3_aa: CASSLGTSGRISYEQYF; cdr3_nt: TGTGCCAGCAGCCTCGGGACTAGCGGGAGGATCTCCTACGAGCAGTACTTC
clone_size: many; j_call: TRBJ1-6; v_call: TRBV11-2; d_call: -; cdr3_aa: CASSLGPDRDNSPLHF; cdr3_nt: TGTGCCAGCAGCTTAGGTCCGGACAGAGATAATTCACCCCTCCACTTT
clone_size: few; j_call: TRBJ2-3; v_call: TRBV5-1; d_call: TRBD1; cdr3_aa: CASRPWDRATDTQYF; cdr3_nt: TGCGCCAGCCGCCCGTGGGACAGGGCCACAGATACGCAGTATTTT
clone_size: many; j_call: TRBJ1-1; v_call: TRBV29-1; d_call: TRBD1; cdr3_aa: CSVGTGVNTEAFF; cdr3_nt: TGCAGCGTTGGGACAGGGGTAAACACTGAAGCTTTCTTT
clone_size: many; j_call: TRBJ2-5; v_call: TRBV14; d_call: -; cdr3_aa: CASSQDTWTLGGTQYF; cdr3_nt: TGTGCCAGCAGCCAAGACACTTGGACCCTGGGGGGGACCCAGTACTTC
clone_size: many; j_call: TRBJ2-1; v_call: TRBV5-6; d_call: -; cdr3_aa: CASSSSSEQFF; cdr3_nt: TGTGCCAGCAGCTCGTCTAGTGAGCAGTTCTTC